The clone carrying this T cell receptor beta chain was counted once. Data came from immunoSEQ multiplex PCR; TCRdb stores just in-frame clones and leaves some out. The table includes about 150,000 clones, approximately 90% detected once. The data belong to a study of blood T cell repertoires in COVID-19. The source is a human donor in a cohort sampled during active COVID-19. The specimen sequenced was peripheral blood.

The CDR3 bases are TGTGCCAGCAGTCCACTAGCGGGGACCCAGTACTTC. It yields the protein CASSPLAGTQYF. The chain carries TRBV2 and TRBJ2-5; 9 nucleotides match TRBD2. The junction had 2 bases not matched to a gene; V was cut back by 5 bases and J by 7 bases. Germline assignment: CDR1 SNHLY and CDR2 FYNNEI. CDR3 size: 12 residues. Full variable domain (missing parts from reference TRBV2 and TRBJ2-5): EPEVTQTPSHQVTQMGQEVILRCVPISNHLYFYWYRQILGQKVEFLVSFYNNEISEKSEIFDDQFSVERPDGSNFTLKIRSTKLEDSAMYFCASSPLAGTQYFGPGTRLLVL.